The 9 T cell receptor beta chains reported below all come from one sample, sequenced in a study of PD-1 blockade in classical Hodgkin lymphoma. Some clones are missing from TCRdb's copy, which holds only in-frame ones; the method was immunoSEQ multiplex PCR. The repertoire holds 150,000 or so clones, with 78% as singletons. Patients all relapsed after autologous stem cell transplantation, and there was variation in brentuximab vedotin exposure. Sequencing was performed on peripheral blood mononuclear cells (PBMCs), taken before the second cycle of nivolumab. The receptors were gathered from a human donor with classical Hodgkin lymphoma.

In this sample, this clone turned up once. The chain couples TRBV6-5 to TRBJ1-3, with D unclear. The germline gives CDR1 MNHEY, CDR2 SVGAGI. The ends were cut back, 2 bases at V and 0 bases at J, with 8 bases in the middle. The CDR3 has 15 residues. CDR3: CASSYKYPSGNTIYF. CDR3 sequence (DNA): TGTGCCAGCAGTTACAAGTACCCCTCTGGAAACACCATATATTTT.

The rearrangement joins TRBV11-2 to TRBJ2-1, with 9 bases matching TRBD2. The CDR3 has 17 residues. The germline V gene has CDR1 SGHAT and CDR2 FQNNGV. V shed 3 bases, J shed 1 base, and the junction held 7 bases outside the gene matches. CDR3 loop: CASSFGLAGWSYNEQFF. CDR3 bases: TGTGCCAGCAGCTTCGGGCTAGCGGGATGGTCCTACAATGAGCAGTTCTTC.

V usage is TRBV4-1 and J usage is TRBJ2-5; D is unclear. Germline CDR1 is MGHRA and CDR2 is YSYEKL. This CDR3 has 14 residues. The V and J ends lost 1 base and 2 bases respectively, with 8 bases between them. CDR3 in amino acids: CASSQVSMQETQYF. DNA for the CDR3: TGCGCCAGCAGCCAAGTTAGCATGCAAGAGACCCAGTACTTC.

The chain links TRBV30 to TRBJ1-2; weak D call: TRBD1 (5 bases). Trimming removed 2 bases from V and 3 bases from J, with 10 bases in between. Germline V lookup: CDR1 GTSNPN, CDR2 SVGIG (reference sequence). The CDR3 covers 13 residues. The CDR3 reads CAWSPGQYYGYTF. The CDR3 DNA sequence: TGTGCCTGGAGTCCTGGACAATACTATGGCTACACCTTC.

CDR3 amino acids: CASSALITSTDTQYF. The CDR3 coding sequence is TGTGCCAGCAGCGCATTGATTACCAGCACAGATACGCAGTATTTT. The chain has TRBV9 and TRBJ2-3; no clear D gene. The CDR3 is 15 amino acids. The germline V and J ends were trimmed by 3 bases and 0 bases, with 11 bases remaining between them. The germline V gene encodes CDR1 SGDLS and CDR2 YYNGEE.

The V call is TRBV10-3, the J call TRBJ1-6; 8 nucleotides align to TRBD1. This CDR3 region has 14 residues. CDR1 is ENHRY, CDR2 SYGVKD, per germline. V lost 4 bases, J lost 7 bases, and 3 bases stayed unmatched. The CDR3, as DNA: TGTGCCATCAGTGCAGGGGGCGGGAATTCACCCCTCCACTTT. It is translated as CAISAGGGNSPLHF.

This clone appeared a single time. The chain uses TRBV7-8 and TRBJ2-3; the D gene is possibly TRBD1 (6 bases). V dropped 1 base and J dropped 1 base, with 6 bases sitting between them. The CDR3 totals 14 residues. From germline, CDR1 is SGHVS and CDR2 FQNEAQ. The CDR3 nucleotides read TGTGCCAGCAGCTTAGGACAGGGCACAGATACGCAGTATTTT. Translation gives CASSLGQGTDTQYF.

The CDR3 sequence is CASSDWGRTGFPYEQYF. The CDR3 DNA is TGCGCCAGCAGTGATTGGGGGAGGACAGGGTTCCCCTACGAGCAGTACTTC. The chain joins TRBV10-2 to TRBJ2-7, with TRBD1 matching over 8 bases. CDR1 WSHSY and CDR2 SAAADI come from the germline V gene. The trim removed 3 bases at V and 2 bases at J, leaving 12 bases unmatched. CDR3 length: 17 residues.

The chain joins TRBV27 to TRBJ1-3; D is uncertain. The CDR3 is 15 residues long. The V end was cut by 6 bases, the J end by 0 bases, with 12 bases between. The V gene's germline CDR1 is MNHEY and CDR2 SMNVEV (reference sequence). The CDR3 sequence: CASSPRTASGNTIYF. The CDR3 coding sequence is TGTGCCAGCAGCCCTCGGACCGCCTCTGGAAACACCATATATTTT.